This passage covers 22 T cell receptor beta chains from one sample sequenced in a study of OX40 agonist ivuxolimab in advanced cancers. The assay was immunoSEQ multiplex PCR, and TCRdb's table has in-frame clones only and misses some. The repertoire has tens of thousands of clones, under 90% of them found once; the top ten carry 0.44%. The source material was CD4+ or CD8+ T cells sorted from blood, sampled in a trial of the OX40 agonist ivuxolimab. These receptors all come from an adult with an advanced solid tumor such as melanoma, head and neck, liver or kidney cancer.

The chain employs TRBV5-4 and TRBJ1-1, with 7 bases lining up with TRBD1. The CDR3 contains 15 residues. Germline assignment: CDR1 SGHNT and CDR2 YYREEE (reference sequence). V was clipped by 0 bases and J by 3 bases; unmatched bases: 5. CDR3: CASSLENRGYTEAFF. The CDR3 DNA sequence: TGTGCCAGCAGCTTGGAGAACAGGGGTTACACTGAAGCTTTCTTT.

The chain joins TRBV5-6 to TRBJ1-2; D remains unclear. Germline V CDR1 and CDR2: SGHDT, YYEEEE. The CDR3 length is 14 residues. V dropped 1 base and J dropped 8 bases, with 15 bases sitting between them. The CDR3 is CASSLTGRTPGYTF. The CDR3 nucleotides are TGTGCCAGCAGCTTGACGGGTCGGACCCCGGGCTACACCTTC.

J is TRBJ1-2 and V is TRBV18, with unresolved D. The germline V gene has CDR1 KGHSH and CDR2 LQKENI. Trimming left V 0 bases short and J 2 bases short, with 7 bases between. The CDR3 totals 14 residues. The CDR3 bases are TGTGCCAGCTCACCACCGGTCACAAACTATGGCTACACCTTC. Encoded protein: CASSPPVTNYGYTF.

This chain connects TRBV6-5 to TRBJ1-2, with a weak D call TRBD1 (5 bases). Trimming removed 9 bases at V and 7 bases at J, with 21 bases between. CDR3 length: 14 amino acids. Germline CDR1 reads MNHEY; CDR2 reads SVGAGI. The CDR3 DNA reads as TGTGCCAGTGTAAAACGGGGGTCGTCGGCTGGCTACACCTTC. As protein: CASVKRGSSAGYTF.

The chain has TRBV6-1 and TRBJ1-2; D gene uncertain. V gave up 1 base and J gave up 5 bases, with 11 bases separating them. The CDR3 consists of 14 residues. In germline, CDR1 is MNHNS, CDR2 SASEGT. CDR3 sequence reads: CASSEGPNRYGYTF. The CDR3 DNA follows: TGTGCCAGCAGTGAAGGACCGAATCGGTATGGCTACACCTTC.

The rearrangement joins TRBV5-1 to TRBJ2-1; D is unclear. V was shortened by 1 base and J by 5 bases, with 7 bases between the two germline ends. CDR1 is SGHRS, CDR2 YFSETQ, per germline. The CDR3 contains 13 residues. CDR3 protein: CASSLIQNNEQFF. Here the CDR3 DNA reads TGCGCCAGCAGCTTGATTCAGAACAATGAGCAGTTCTTC.

V usage is TRBV28 and J usage is TRBJ2-7; 7 positions match TRBD2. Trimming removed 6 bases from V and 3 bases from J; junction bases left unmatched: 14. This CDR3 spans 16 amino acids. Germline lookup yields CDR1 MDHEN and CDR2 SYDVKM. CDR3 loop: CASSGRGMKVGYEQYV. CDR3 sequence (DNA): TGTGCCAGCAGCGGGCGGGGGATGAAGGTCGGCTACGAGCAGTACGTC.

The gene calls are TRBV14 and TRBJ1-3; D is perhaps TRBD1 (6 bases). The V and J ends lost 4 bases and 0 bases respectively, with 16 bases between them. Germline V gene sequence: CDR1 SGHDN, CDR2 FVKESK. The CDR3 loop spans 17 amino acids. The CDR3 DNA reads as TGTGCCAGCAGCCTAAACTCGCCGGGACACTCTGGAAACACCATATATTTT. This sequence encodes CASSLNSPGHSGNTIYF.

In its sample, this clone was seen a few times. The rearrangement joins TRBV6-1 to TRBJ2-7; 9 bases agree with TRBD1. CDR1 and CDR2 from the germline V gene are MNHNS and SASEGT. With 5 bases clipped from V and 10 bases from J, the junction kept 6 bases outside the gene matches. The CDR3 is 12 residues long. The DNA of the CDR3 is TGTGCCAGCAGTCCCGACAGGGGGAAACAGTACTTC. Translating it yields CASSPDRGKQYF.

The chain uses TRBV6-5 and TRBJ1-4; the D is unclear. Germline values: CDR1 MNHEY, CDR2 SVGAGI. Deletions cut 2 bases from V and 7 bases from J, with 11 bases between. The length of the CDR3 is 14 residues. DNA of the CDR3: TGTGCCAGCAGTTACGAGGAACGGAGTGAAAAACTGTTTTTT. As protein: CASSYEERSEKLFF.

This chain connects TRBV4-1 to TRBJ2-1; 11 bases map to TRBD2. The V gene's germline CDR1 is MGHRA and CDR2 YSYEKL. V shed 0 bases and J 2 bases; nucleotides not matched to a gene: 15. CDR3 size: 21 residues. This CDR3 reads CASSQDLLAGVRLMPYNEQFF. For the CDR3, the DNA is TGCGCCAGCAGCCAAGATTTACTAGCGGGAGTAAGACTCATGCCCTACAATGAGCAGTTCTTC.

V and J are TRBV9 and TRBJ2-5, with 10 nucleotides matching TRBD1. Germline CDR1 is SGDLS and CDR2 is YYNGEE. The CDR3 totals 16 residues. The trim removed 4 bases at V and 5 bases at J, leaving 11 bases unmatched. CDR3 sequence (DNA): TGTGCCAGCAGCCCGAGGGGGGGACAGGGGAGGGAGACCCAGTACTTC. It yields the protein CASSPRGGQGRETQYF.

The rearrangement links TRBV5-1 to TRBJ2-2; D gene uncertain. Trimming removed 0 bases from V and 1 base from J, with 13 bases in between. Germline CDR1 is SGHRS and CDR2 is YFSETQ. This CDR3 contains 17 residues. The DNA for the CDR3 is TGCGCCAGCAGCTTGGTGGGGAAGAGCTGGAACACCGGGGAGCTGTTTTTT. This sequence encodes CASSLVGKSWNTGELFF. Full variable domain (rest looked up from reference TRBV5-1 and TRBJ2-2): KAGVTQTPRYLIKTRGQQVTLSCSPISGHRSVSWYQQTPGQGLQFLFEYFSETQRNKGNFPGRFSGRQFSNSRSEMNVSTLELGDSALYLCASSLVGKSWNTGELFFGEGSRLTVL.

On this clone itself: One end of the junction varies from germline; a read error may be responsible. The chain uses TRBV11-3 and TRBJ2-2; 7 positions match TRBD2. The CDR3 loop spans 17 amino acids. Germline lookup yields CDR1 SGHNT and CDR2 YENEEA. The CDR3 region is CASSIEVGGSKVRELFF. CDR3 nucleotide sequence: TGTGCCAGCAGCATAGAAGTCGGCGGGAGTAAAGTCCGGGAGCTGTTTTTT.

The chain couples TRBV6-5 to TRBJ1-4; D unresolved. CDR1 is MNHEY, CDR2 SVGAGI, per germline. Trimming took off 6 bases at V and 7 bases at J, with 15 bases between the two ends. This CDR3 is built from 14 residues. The CDR3 reads CASRRTTGSEKLFF. The CDR3 coding sequence is TGTGCCAGCAGGAGAACGACCGGGAGTGAAAAACTGTTTTTT.

The chain uses TRBV28 and TRBJ1-1; D is ambiguous. Germline V lookup: CDR1 MDHEN, CDR2 SYDVKM. CDR3 length: 13 amino acids. The ends were cut back, 7 bases at V and 1 base at J, with 10 bases in the middle. CDR3 in DNA: TGTGCCAGCACCGCTCCAAGGAACACTGAAGCTTTCTTT. Translation: CASTAPRNTEAFF. Together with reference TRBV28 and TRBJ1-1, the CDR3 gives the full variable domain: DVKVTQSSRYLVKRTGEKVFLECVQDMDHENMFWYRQDPGLGLRLIYFSYDVKMKEKGDIPEGYSVSREKKERFSLILESASTNQTSMYLCASTAPRNTEAFFGQGTRLTVV.

This clone was seen just once. The rearrangement joins TRBV5-4 to TRBJ2-2, with 7 bases matching TRBD1. CDR1 is SGHNT and CDR2 is YYREEE in the germline V gene (reference sequence). The CDR3 spans 17 residues. The ends lost 4 bases at V and 3 bases at J; junction bases unmatched: 12. The CDR3 here is CASSPIHRGQDTGELFF. The CDR3 DNA reads as TGTGCCAGCAGCCCTATACATAGGGGGCAGGACACCGGGGAGCTGTTTTTT.

The chain employs TRBV5-1 and TRBJ1-1; 8 bases are shared with TRBD1. Germline assignment: CDR1 SGHRS and CDR2 YFSETQ. The CDR3 runs to 13 residues. After removal of 0 bases from V and 11 bases from J, the junction contained 6 bases not matched to a gene. Written as DNA, the CDR3 is TGCGCCAGCAGCTTGGGTGACAGGGGAGTTGCTTTCTTT. The encoded protein is CASSLGDRGVAFF.

The table lists this clone with a count of one. This CDR3 fails to terminate in the conserved phenylalanine or tryptophan, so it likely reflects a read error. It is unclear where the CDR3 begins or ends on the DNA, so no DNA is shown, and the CDR3 is as TCRdb lists it. The chain is built from TRBV9 and TRBJ1-4. Germline assignment: CDR1 SGDLS and CDR2 YYNGEE. The CDR3 is made up of 16 amino acids, end residues included. The CDR3 sequence: CASSVFRSWRPGPNFL.

In its sample, this clone was seen once. The chain employs TRBV7-9 and TRBJ1-2, with 8 bases identical to TRBD1. The germline CDR1 and CDR2 sequences are SEHNR and FQNEAQ (reference sequence). V shed 5 bases, J shed 4 bases, and the junction held 12 bases outside the gene matches. The CDR3 loop spans 16 amino acids. As DNA, the CDR3 is TGTGCCAGCAGCCCGCAGGCTCTGGGACAGGCCTATGGCTACACCTTC. This translates into CASSPQALGQAYGYTF.

The chain carries TRBV10-2 and TRBJ1-2; D call uncertain. V lost 0 bases to trimming and J lost 1 base, with 6 bases between them. The CDR3 runs 14 residues. The germline V gene encodes CDR1 WSHSY and CDR2 SAAADI. The CDR3 nucleotides read TGCGCCAGCAGTGAGTCATGGGGTAACTATGGCTACACCTTC. This codes for CASSESWGNYGYTF.

The chain combines TRBV14 with TRBJ2-1; weak D call: TRBD2 (6 bases). Germline CDR1 is SGHDN and CDR2 is FVKESK. This CDR3 has 15 amino acids. Trimming shortened V by 3 bases and J by 2 bases, and 11 bases separated the two germline ends. The CDR3: CASSQRGTTYNEQFF. CDR3 bases: TGTGCCAGCAGCCAGCGGGGAACCACCTACAATGAGCAGTTCTTC.